These 13 T cell receptor beta chains came from one sample sequenced in a study of CD8+ T cells in alopecia areata. RNA extraction and reverse transcription yielded cDNA as sequencing template. The repertoire was sequenced with immunoSEQ multiplex PCR; TCRdb's copy has only in-frame clones and lacks some. The data contain roughly 170,000 clones, just under 60% of them singletons. The sequenced sample was CD4+ T cells sorted from blood, obtained at week 0. Source of these receptors: a human donor with alopecia areata.

A few counts support this clone. The chain links TRBV5-1 to TRBJ2-7, with 7 positions matching TRBD1. The CDR3 is 13 residues long. Trimming cost V 1 base and J 5 bases; bases outside gene matches: 3. The germline V gene has CDR1 SGHRS and CDR2 YFSETQ. CDR3 bases: TGCGCCAGCAGCTTGACAGGGGAAAACGAGCAGTACTTC. Its protein product is CASSLTGENEQYF. The whole variable domain, filled in from reference TRBV5-1 and TRBJ2-7, reads KAGVTQTPRYLIKTRGQQVTLSCSPISGHRSVSWYQQTPGQGLQFLFEYFSETQRNKGNFPGRFSGRQFSNSRSEMNVSTLELGDSALYLCASSLTGENEQYFGPGTRLTVT.

The chain carries TRBV4-1 and TRBJ1-2; 7 bases map to TRBD1. The J segment lost 9 bases and the V segment lost 1 base, leaving 17 bases of the junction unmatched. Germline values: CDR1 MGHRA, CDR2 YSYEKL. The CDR3 length is 17 residues. The CDR3 spells CASSQVGGRQGSERYTF. DNA for the CDR3: TGCGCCAGCAGCCAAGTGGGGGGGAGACAGGGATCAGAACGCTACACCTTC.

The J gene is TRBJ2-1, the V gene TRBV2; 10 positions match TRBD2. V was pared by 6 bases and J by 10 bases, with 12 bases of the junction left unmatched. The germline V gene encodes CDR1 SNHLY and CDR2 FYNNEI. This CDR3 spans 15 amino acids. This CDR3 reads CASSILAGVPREQFF. The CDR3 DNA sequence: TGTGCCAGCAGCATTCTAGCGGGGGTGCCGAGAGAGCAGTTCTTC.

The V call is TRBV29-1, the J call TRBJ2-5, with TRBD2 identical over 7 bases. This CDR3 comprises 13 residues. After removal of 6 bases from V and 1 base from J, the junction contained 5 bases not matched to a gene. Germline-derived CDR1 and CDR2 are SQVTM and ANQGSEA. CDR3 DNA sequence: TGCAGCGTGGGGGAGGGGTCCCAAGAGACCCAGTACTTC. It specifies CSVGEGSQETQYF.

This clone was seen only a few times. This chain connects TRBV30 to TRBJ1-1; possible D gene TRBD1, 5 bases. Germline CDR1 is GTSNPN and CDR2 is SVGIG (reference sequence). V shed 6 bases and J shed 5 bases, with 16 bases lying between them. The CDR3 extends over 13 amino acids. CDR3 region: CACKWGAETEAFF. As DNA, the CDR3 is TGTGCCTGTAAGTGGGGCGCCGAGACTGAAGCTTTCTTT.

The DNA of the CDR3 is TGCAGCGCCTCTTTTGCGGCCAACGTCCTGACTTTC. Translated, it gives CSASFAANVLTF. The gene calls are TRBV29-1 and TRBJ2-6; no definite D call. Germline V gives CDR1 SQVTM, CDR2 ANQGSEA. V gave up 7 bases and J gave up 6 bases, with 10 bases separating them. The CDR3 runs to 12 residues. Full variable domain (remainder filled in from reference TRBV29-1 and TRBJ2-6): SAVISQKPSRDICQRGTSLTIQCQVDSQVTMMFWYRQQPGQSLTLIATANQGSEATYESGFVIDKFPISRPNLTFSTLTVSNMSPEDSSIYLCSASFAANVLTFGAGSRLTVL.

This chain uses TRBV27 with TRBJ2-7; TRBD1 aligns across 11 bases. Per germline, CDR1 MNHEY and CDR2 SMNVEV (reference sequence). The CDR3 runs 15 residues. V was pared by 5 bases and J by 7 bases, with 10 bases of the junction left unmatched. CDR3 sequence reads: CASSPRTGGLGEQYF. The CDR3 region has the DNA TGTGCCAGCAGTCCCCGGACAGGGGGCCTGGGTGAGCAGTACTTC.

The rearrangement joins TRBV29-1 to TRBJ2-5, with D tentatively TRBD1 (5 bases). The germline CDR1 and CDR2 sequences are SQVTM and ANQGSEA. The V end lost 6 bases, the J end lost 2 bases, and 13 bases lay between the germline ends. This CDR3 is 13 amino acids long. CDR3 protein: CSVTRQFQETQYF. The CDR3 DNA reads TGCAGCGTCACCCGACAGTTTCAAGAGACCCAGTACTTC.

The rearrangement uses TRBV19 and TRBJ1-5; 9 bases agree with TRBD1. Germline CDR1 LNHDA, CDR2 SQIVND (reference sequence). This CDR3 comprises 15 residues. Germline trimming cut 8 bases from V and 5 bases from J; bases unmatched to any gene: 10. The CDR3 DNA follows: TGTGCCAGTTCTCTAGGGACAGGGAATCATCAGCCCCAGCATTTT. Translated, it gives CASSLGTGNHQPQHF.

The V call is TRBV29-1, the J call TRBJ1-1; a weak D match, TRBD1 (5 bases). Per germline, CDR1 SQVTM and CDR2 ANQGSEA. V was cut by 6 bases and J by 0 bases, with 17 bases left in between. The CDR3 loop spans 15 amino acids. CDR3 sequence reads: CSVGSQGTMNTEAFF. The CDR3 bases are TGCAGCGTGGGCAGCCAGGGTACCATGAACACTGAAGCTTTCTTT.

The chain employs TRBV19 and TRBJ2-1, with 8 bases lining up with TRBD2. Germline CDR1 is LNHDA and CDR2 is SQIVND (reference sequence). V shed 9 bases and J 5 bases; nucleotides not matched to a gene: 12. The CDR3 covers 15 residues. CDR3 bases: TGTGCCAGCAACTCGCGGGGGGTTAGCAACAATGAGCAGTTCTTC. Protein product: CASNSRGVSNNEQFF.

This chain uses TRBV30 with TRBJ2-1; D may match TRBD1 or TRBD2 (6 bases each). CDR1 is GTSNPN and CDR2 is SVGIG in the germline V gene (reference sequence). Trimming cost V 4 bases and J 7 bases, with 17 bases left between them. CDR3 length equals 14 residues. The chain's CDR3 is CAWKGTRGWNEQFF. The CDR3 DNA is TGTGCCTGGAAGGGGACACGGGGGTGGAATGAGCAGTTCTTC. The full variable domain, completed using reference TRBV30 and TRBJ2-1, is SQTIHQWPATLVQPVGSPLSLECTVEGTSNPNLYWYRQAAGRGLQLLFYSVGIGQISSEVPQNLSASRPQDRQFILSSKKLLLSDSGFYLCAWKGTRGWNEQFFGPGTRLTVL.

This clone was recorded once. V is TRBV30 and J is TRBJ1-6, with D tentatively TRBD1 (6 bases). CDR1 and CDR2 (germline): GTSNPN, SVGIG (reference sequence). With 0 bases removed from V and 7 bases from J, the gap between germline ends came to 16 bases. The CDR3 contains 16 residues. In nucleotides, the CDR3 is TGTGCCTGGAGTGTACCTCCCGGACAGAGAAATTCACCCCTCCACTTT. Translated: CAWSVPPGQRNSPLHF.